Below are 20 T cell receptor beta chains sequenced from a single sample in a study of blood T cell repertoires in COVID-19. Measured with immunoSEQ multiplex PCR; TCRdb has only the in-frame clones, and not every one. Here the sample spans hundreds of thousands of clones, just over 85% being singletons. The specimen sequenced was peripheral blood. Receptors were obtained from a man aged 50 to 59 with COVID-19, enrolled during active disease.

The chain is built from TRBV28 and TRBJ2-3; D possibly corresponds to TRBD2 (5 bases). The CDR3 has 15 residues. V was trimmed by 7 bases and J by 0 bases, leaving 14 bases between them. CDR1 is MDHEN, CDR2 SYDVKM, per germline. Written as DNA, the CDR3 is TGTGCCAGCATCAGCGGAGATACGAGCACAGATACGCAGTATTTT. Protein sequence: CASISGDTSTDTQYF. Full variable domain (remainder filled in from reference TRBV28 and TRBJ2-3): DVKVTQSSRYLVKRTGEKVFLECVQDMDHENMFWYRQDPGLGLRLIYFSYDVKMKEKGDIPEGYSVSREKKERFSLILESASTNQTSMYLCASISGDTSTDTQYFGPGTRLTVL.

The chain joins TRBV18 to TRBJ2-2, with 9 positions matching TRBD2. J was trimmed by 5 bases and V by 2 bases; bases with no gene match: 6. Per germline, CDR1 KGHSH and CDR2 LQKENI. The CDR3 spans 16 residues. The DNA for the CDR3 is TGTGCCAGCTCACCAATAGCGGGAGTCTTAACCGGGGAGCTGTTTTTT. Translated: CASSPIAGVLTGELFF.

J is TRBJ1-2 and V is TRBV20-1; the D gene is possibly TRBD1 (5 bases). V was trimmed by 5 bases and J by 8 bases, leaving 12 bases between them. This CDR3 has 11 residues. Germline V gene sequence: CDR1 DFQATT, CDR2 SNEGSKA (reference sequence). CDR3 in DNA: TGCAGTGCTGGCCTGCCAGGGGGCTACACCTTC. Protein product: CSAGLPGGYTF.

This clone was counted only a few times. The chain couples TRBV28 to TRBJ1-6; D ambiguous. With 4 bases removed from V and 13 bases from J, the gap between germline ends came to 11 bases. CDR3 length: 12 residues. CDR1 MDHEN and CDR2 SYDVKM come from the germline V gene. CDR3 coding DNA: TGTGCCAGCAGTTCTACCCCCCCTCCCCTCCACTTT. This codes for CASSSTPPPLHF.

The chain couples TRBV29-1 to TRBJ2-4; tentative D call: TRBD2 (7 bases). The V end lost 6 bases, the J end lost 4 bases, and 16 bases lay between the germline ends. This CDR3 contains 14 residues. In germline, CDR1 is SQVTM, CDR2 ANQGSEA. The CDR3 DNA reads as TGCAGCGTAACGGGGGGCAGCGGGAAAAACATTCAGTACTTC. Translated: CSVTGGSGKNIQYF.

Of note for this clone: Different DNA sequences within this sample yield the same CDR3. The rearrangement links TRBV29-1 to TRBJ2-7; D perhaps matches TRBD1 (5 bases). V dropped 4 bases and J dropped 2 bases, with 9 bases sitting between them. The CDR3 has 12 residues. Germline CDR1 reads SQVTM; CDR2 reads ANQGSEA. CDR3 in DNA: TGCAGCGTTGTTCAGGGCGCCTACGAGCAGTACTTC. Amino acid sequence: CSVVQGAYEQYF.

The chain joins TRBV28 to TRBJ1-2, with 11 nucleotides matching TRBD1. Germline V gene sequence: CDR1 MDHEN, CDR2 SYDVKM. J gave up 2 bases and V 4 bases, and 3 bases lay outside the gene matches. The CDR3 has 15 amino acids. This chain's CDR3 is CASSWDRGKNYGYTF. The CDR3 coding sequence is TGTGCCAGCAGTTGGGACAGGGGGAAGAACTATGGCTACACCTTC.

The rearrangement links TRBV9 to TRBJ1-5; D is unclear. In germline, CDR1 is SGDLS, CDR2 YYNGEE. The CDR3 is 13 amino acids. V lost 0 bases, J lost 7 bases, and 8 bases lay in between. This CDR3 is CASSVAPGQPQHF. The CDR3 region has the DNA TGTGCCAGCAGCGTAGCTCCGGGGCAGCCCCAGCATTTT.

This clone has only a few counts. The chain has TRBV20-1 and TRBJ1-5; maybe TRBD1 (5 bases). The CDR3 sequence is 15 residues long. With 3 bases removed from V and 5 bases from J, the gap between germline ends came to 17 bases. Germline V gives CDR1 DFQATT, CDR2 SNEGSKA (reference sequence). The CDR3 DNA follows: TGCAGTGCTAGTGAGGCGCAGGGTGGGCATCAGCCCCAGCATTTT. It encodes CSASEAQGGHQPQHF.

CDR3 bases: TGTGCCAGCAGGGCCGGGAGAATGAACACTGAAGCTTTCTTT. It is translated as CASRAGRMNTEAFF. The chain joins TRBV6-5 to TRBJ1-1; D uncertain. The V and J ends lost 6 bases and 0 bases respectively, with 11 bases between them. This CDR3 spans 14 amino acids. The germline gives CDR1 MNHEY, CDR2 SVGAGI.

The J gene is TRBJ2-2, the V gene TRBV7-6, with D possibly matching TRBD2 (6 bases). V was pared by 4 bases and J by 8 bases, with 8 bases between. This CDR3 has 12 amino acids. From germline, CDR1 is SGHVS and CDR2 FNYEAQ. The DNA for the CDR3 is TGTGCCAGCAGCTCCCTAGCGGGGGAGCTGTTTTTT. Protein: CASSSLAGELFF.

The genes are TRBV7-9 and TRBJ1-5; D remains unclear. V lost 5 bases and J lost 2, with 10 bases in between. Germline-derived CDR1 and CDR2 are SEHNR and FQNEAQ (reference sequence). This CDR3 is 14 amino acids long. CDR3 in DNA: TGTGCCAGCAGCCCCCATTCGGGCAATCAGCCCCAGCATTTT. It encodes CASSPHSGNQPQHF.

The chain links TRBV5-4 to TRBJ1-1; the match to TRBD1 covers 8 bases. V dropped 1 base and J dropped 4; count of bases not matched to a gene: 9. The CDR3 is 16 residues long. CDR1 is SGHNT, CDR2 YYREEE, per germline (reference sequence). The CDR3 spells CASSLTRGLEFTEAFF. CDR3 sequence (DNA): TGTGCCAGCAGCTTGACCAGGGGGCTTGAGTTCACTGAAGCTTTCTTT.

The chain carries TRBV5-1 and TRBJ1-5, with D possibly TRBD1 on 5 matching bases. Trimming stripped 0 bases from V and 6 bases from J, with 10 bases between. Germline lookup yields CDR1 SGHRS and CDR2 YFSETQ. This CDR3 has 14 amino acids. CDR3 in amino acids: CASSLGEGAQPQHF. CDR3 coding DNA: TGCGCCAGCAGCTTGGGAGAAGGGGCTCAGCCCCAGCATTTT.

The rearrangement links TRBV5-1 to TRBJ1-1, with a tentative D call TRBD1 (6 bases). Germline CDR1 and CDR2: SGHRS and YFSETQ. The CDR3 is 14 amino acids. Trimming stripped 3 bases from V and 1 base from J, with 10 bases between. The CDR3 DNA reads as TGCGCCAGCAGCTCGGGGACAACGAACACTGAAGCTTTCTTT. Protein sequence: CASSSGTTNTEAFF.

This chain links TRBV7-9 with TRBJ1-2, with D uncertain. The CDR3 has 15 residues. Germline V lookup: CDR1 SEHNR, CDR2 FQNEAQ (reference sequence). Trimming took off 1 base at V and 4 bases at J, with 13 bases between the two ends. The CDR3 sequence: CASSLDHSTAYGYTF. DNA for the CDR3: TGTGCCAGCAGCTTAGATCACAGTACAGCCTATGGCTACACCTTC.

The rearrangement uses TRBV18 and TRBJ2-7; 9 nucleotides match TRBD1. There are 15 residues in the CDR3. Germline V gene sequence: CDR1 KGHSH, CDR2 LQKENI. V shed 5 bases and J 4 bases; nucleotides not matched to a gene: 9. The chain's CDR3 is CASSAAGTGMYEQYF. The CDR3 DNA is TGTGCCAGCTCAGCCGCCGGGACAGGGATGTACGAGCAGTACTTC.

The chain combines TRBV9 with TRBJ1-2, with D unresolved. This CDR3 has 12 amino acids. The germline gives CDR1 SGDLS, CDR2 YYNGEE. V was clipped by 0 bases and J by 5 bases, with 5 bases between them. The CDR3 region is CASSVDRYGYTF. DNA of the CDR3: TGTGCCAGCAGCGTAGACAGATATGGCTACACCTTC. The variable domain in full, completed from reference TRBV9 and TRBJ1-2, reads DSGVTQTPKHLITATGQRVTLRCSPRSGDLSVYWYQQSLDQGLQFLIQYYNGEERAKGNILERFSAQQFPDLHSELNLSSLELGDSALYFCASSVDRYGYTFGSGTRLTVV.

The chain combines TRBV6-1 with TRBJ1-1, with unresolved D. The CDR3 sequence is 13 residues long. V was clipped by 2 bases and J by 4 bases, with 8 bases between them. Germline V lookup: CDR1 MNHNS, CDR2 SASEGT. The CDR3 sequence is CASSESGSTEAFF. The CDR3 nucleotides are TGTGCCAGCAGTGAATCCGGGTCCACTGAAGCTTTCTTT.

V usage is TRBV3-1 (or the pseudogene TRBV3-2) and J usage is TRBJ2-1; perhaps TRBD2 as D (6 bases). This CDR3 contains 15 residues. The germline V and J ends were trimmed by 1 base and 6 bases, with 13 bases remaining between them. Germline-derived CDR1 and CDR2 are LGHDT and YNNKEL (reference sequence). The CDR3 sequence is CASSQGSGDLNEQFF. CDR3 nucleotides: TGTGCCAGCAGCCAAGGTTCGGGAGATCTCAATGAGCAGTTCTTC.